The text below deals with one T cell receptor beta chain. Germline-derived CDR1 and CDR2 are DFQATT and SNEGSKA (reference sequence). V dropped 5 bases and J dropped 4; count of bases not matched to a gene: 6. The CDR3 length is 13 residues. This sample was taken from a study of Graves' ophthalmopathy and Graves' hyperthyroidism. Amplification of TCR beta CDR3 regions used RNA transcripts. Scientists carried out first-round RT-PCR using HTBI primers and then a second-round multiplex PCR. Using its own MiXCR run on the multiplex PCR reads, TCRdb lists one record per CDR3 protein. The sample records about 480,000 distinct CDR3 sequences, approximately 15% being singletons.

Sequencing was carried out using blood. This TCR was sampled from a woman aged 30 to 39 with Graves' ophthalmopathy. J is TRBJ2-7 and V is TRBV20-1, with 9 bases aligning to TRBD1. CDR3 amino acids: CSALQGAGYEQYF. As DNA, the CDR3 is TGCAGTGCTTTACAGGGGGCCGGTTACGAGCAGTACTTC.